These 31 T cell receptor beta chains were all obtained from the same sample, sequenced in a study of human T cells and chemical hapten exposure. TCRdb processed the RACE reads anew with MiXCR; each CDR3 protein has one entry. The sample consists of 56,000 or so distinct CDR3 sequences, 8.5% to 10% of them appearing once. Time point of the sample: pre-sensitization, week 0. This sample's treatment: therapeutic diphenylcyclopropenone sensitization with weekly scalp DPC. The authors extracted total RNA from unfractionated whole blood. The specimen comprised whole blood, sampled in connection with sensitization to the hapten diphenylcyclopropenone (DPC). The receptors here all came from a woman in her twenties or thirties with alopecia areata. Some clones in this sample may be carry-over from other donors' samples.

The chain couples TRBV11-2 to TRBJ2-3; TRBD2 agrees at 9 bases. V was clipped by 2 bases and J by 0 bases; unmatched bases: 6. The CDR3 length is 17 residues. Germline V gene sequence: CDR1 SGHAT, CDR2 FQNNGV. The CDR3 sequence is CASSLRRGGSSTDTQYF. CDR3 DNA: TGTGCCAGCAGCTTACGGCGGGGGGGCTCTAGCACAGATACGCAGTATTTT.

A few counts support this clonotype. The chain carries TRBV7-3 and TRBJ2-2; D remains ambiguous. This CDR3 is built from 14 residues. In germline, CDR1 is SGHTA, CDR2 FQGTGA. The ends were cut back, 5 bases at V and 2 bases at J, with 9 bases in the middle. The CDR3 sequence is CASSPNLNTGELFF. CDR3 nucleotide sequence: TGTGCCAGCAGCCCCAACCTAAACACCGGGGAGCTGTTTTTT.

Many counts were recorded for this clonotype. The chain combines TRBV20-1 with TRBJ2-7, with a possible D match to TRBD1 (6 bases). The V gene lost 5 bases and the J gene lost 3 bases, with 14 bases spanning the gap. The CDR3 is 13 amino acids. Germline-derived CDR1 and CDR2 are DFQATT and SNEGSKA (reference sequence). The chain's CDR3 is CSASGTSYYEQYF. The DNA of the CDR3 is TGCAGTGCTTCCGGGACATCCTACTACGAGCAGTACTTC.

In this sample, this clonotype turned up a few times. The chain employs TRBV29-1 and TRBJ1-1, with D unclear. The CDR3 runs 13 residues. Trimming pared 4 bases from V and 1 base from J, leaving 10 bases between. Germline assignment: CDR1 SQVTM and CDR2 ANQGSEA. The CDR3 DNA reads as TGCAGCGTTGCAAGAGCTCAGAACACTGAAGCTTTCTTT. Its translation is CSVARAQNTEAFF. Using reference TRBV29-1 and TRBJ1-1 for the parts outside the CDR3, the full variable domain is SAVISQKPSRDICQRGTSLTIQCQVDSQVTMMFWYRQQPGQSLTLIATANQGSEATYESGFVIDKFPISRPNLTFSTLTVSNMSPEDSSIYLCSVARAQNTEAFFGQGTRLTVV.

This clonotype came up many times. The chain joins TRBV2 to TRBJ1-5, with D hard to call. In germline, CDR1 is SNHLY, CDR2 FYNNEI. Trimming took 2 bases from V and 3 from J, leaving 11 bases between them. This CDR3 has 15 residues. Here the CDR3 DNA reads TGTGCCAGCAGTGAATTTTCTGGAACCAATCAGCCCCAGCATTTT. Protein: CASSEFSGTNQPQHF.

This clonotype showed up just a few times. CDR3 bases: TGTGCCACCAGTTCCCTCTCGACAACGCCTTACAATGAGCAGTTCTTC. This encodes CATSSLSTTPYNEQFF. V is TRBV24-1 and J is TRBJ2-1; D gene ambiguous. Germline V CDR1 and CDR2: KGHDR, SFDVKD. V was clipped by 6 bases and J by 4 bases, with 18 bases between them. The CDR3 has 16 residues.

This clonotype was detected many times. The V gene is TRBV7-2, the J gene TRBJ1-2; D ambiguous. The CDR3 has 16 residues. From germline, CDR1 is SGHTA and CDR2 FQGNSA. V dropped 3 bases and J dropped 7 bases, with 21 bases sitting between them. CDR3 sequence: CASSLSGRTGVGGYTF. CDR3 coding DNA: TGTGCCAGCAGCTTGAGTGGAAGAACGGGAGTAGGTGGCTACACCTTC.

Ten or more counts support this clonotype. This chain links TRBV6-5 with TRBJ1-5, with a tentative D call TRBD1 (6 bases). Germline CDR1 is MNHEY and CDR2 is SVGAGI. There are 12 residues in the CDR3. The germline V and J ends were trimmed by 5 bases and 12 bases, with 14 bases remaining between them. In DNA form, the CDR3 reads TGTGCCAGCAGTGCGCGAGGGGGTTTCCAGCATTTT. Its translation: CASSARGGFQHF.

The sample holds a few counts of this clonotype. The chain employs TRBV5-1 and TRBJ2-1; 13 bases are shared with TRBD2. The CDR3 length is 14 residues. The trim removed 3 bases at V and 15 bases at J, leaving 9 bases unmatched. The V gene's germline CDR1 is SGHRS and CDR2 YFSETQ. The CDR3 region is CASSSGLAGVYGFF. The CDR3 DNA follows: TGCGCCAGCAGCTCCGGACTAGCGGGGGTCTACGGGTTCTTC. Drawing the rest from reference TRBV5-1 and TRBJ2-1, the complete variable domain is KAGVTQTPRYLIKTRGQQVTLSCSPISGHRSVSWYQQTPGQGLQFLFEYFSETQRNKGNFPGRFSGRQFSNSRSEMNVSTLELGDSALYLCASSSGLAGVYGFFGPGTRLTVL.

V usage is TRBV6-1 and J usage is TRBJ1-2; the D gene is possibly TRBD1 (5 bases). V was pared by 3 bases and J by 7 bases, with 12 bases between. Germline CDR1 MNHNS, CDR2 SASEGT. This CDR3 has 13 amino acids. This chain's CDR3 is CASSEGTGLGYTF. CDR3 sequence (DNA): TGTGCCAGCAGTGAGGGCACGGGGCTTGGCTACACCTTC.

The table lists this clonotype with many counts. The chain recombines TRBV12-3 or TRBV12-4 with TRBJ1-5; D is uncertain. This CDR3 is built from 11 residues. V was pared by 6 bases and J by 4 bases, with 4 bases between. The CDR3 DNA follows: TGTGCCAGCAGCGGTAATCAGCCCCAGCATTTT. This encodes CASSGNQPQHF.

This clonotype was recorded a few times. J is TRBJ2-5 and V is TRBV30; unclear D gene. Trimming pared 2 bases from V and 3 bases from J, leaving 7 bases between. CDR1 is GTSNPN, CDR2 SVGIG, per germline (reference sequence). The CDR3 is made up of 12 amino acids. CDR3 residues: CAWSPSEETQYF. In DNA, the CDR3 is TGTGCCTGGAGTCCCTCCGAAGAGACCCAGTACTTC.

In this sample, this clonotype turned up many times. The CDR3 sequence: CASRPGQGVYNEQFF. CDR3 in DNA: TGTGCCAGCAGGCCTGGACAGGGGGTATACAATGAGCAGTTCTTC. V gene TRBV12-3 or TRBV12-4 combines with J gene TRBJ2-1; 10 bases align to TRBD1. CDR3 length: 15 residues. V lost 6 bases, J lost 4 bases, and 6 bases stayed unmatched.

This clonotype showed up many times. V is TRBV4-2 and J is TRBJ2-1, with D tentatively TRBD2 (5 bases). This CDR3 has 13 residues. Germline values: CDR1 LGHNA, CDR2 YNFKEQ. V lost 5 bases, J lost 9 bases, and 14 bases lay in between. The DNA of the CDR3 is TGTGCCAGCAGCAGTCAGCGAGAGGGTGAGCAGTTCTTC. Translated: CASSSQREGEQFF.

The rearrangement joins TRBV30 to TRBJ2-2; tentatively, D is TRBD2 (5 bases). V dropped 4 bases and J dropped 1 base, with 7 bases sitting between them. There are 13 residues in the CDR3. CDR1 and CDR2 from the germline V gene are GTSNPN and SVGIG (reference sequence). The CDR3: CAWKRGNTGELFF. CDR3 nucleotides: TGTGCCTGGAAACGGGGGAACACCGGGGAGCTGTTTTTT.

This clonotype has just a few counts. J is TRBJ2-3 and V is TRBV7-2, with 9 bases lining up with TRBD1. V trimming: 5 bases; J trimming: 8 bases; junction bases outside the gene matches: 11. From germline, CDR1 is SGHTA and CDR2 FQGNSA. There are 15 residues in the CDR3. The CDR3 DNA reads as TGTGCCAGCAGCACCGGACAGGGGTTATGGGGTACGCAGTATTTT. Translating it yields CASSTGQGLWGTQYF.

This clonotype was detected a few times. The chain is built from TRBV12-3 or TRBV12-4 and TRBJ1-5; 10 bases are shared with TRBD1. The V and J ends lost 3 bases and 5 bases, in that order; junction bases with no gene match: 4. CDR3 length equals 15 residues. CDR3 nucleotides: TGTGCCAGCAGTTTCTCCGGGACAGGGGATCAGCCCCAGCATTTT. It is translated as CASSFSGTGDQPQHF.

This clonotype was found a few times. This rearrangement joins TRBV6-5 to TRBJ2-1; D gene uncertain. The CDR3 is 10 residues long. V lost 0 bases and J 9 bases, leaving 0 bases between the germline ends. Germline V gene data show CDR1 as MNHEY and CDR2 as SVGAGI. CDR3: CASSYSEQFF. CDR3 coding DNA: TGTGCCAGCAGTTACTCTGAGCAGTTCTTC.

This clonotype was observed at least ten times. The chain uses TRBV24-1 and TRBJ2-3, with a weak D call TRBD2 (7 bases). The CDR3 runs to 14 residues. Germline CDR1 KGHDR, CDR2 SFDVKD. The ends were cut back, 6 bases at V and 6 bases at J, with 15 bases in the middle. The CDR3 region has the DNA TGTGCCACCAGTCCGGCGGGGGCGGGTGATACGCAGTATTTT. This gives the protein CATSPAGAGDTQYF.

This clonotype was seen more than once but under ten times. The rearrangement links TRBV30 to TRBJ1-1; no clear D. Trimming removed 6 bases from V and 1 base from J, with 6 bases in between. Per the germline V gene, CDR1 is GTSNPN and CDR2 is SVGIG (reference sequence). This CDR3 is 11 amino acids long. The CDR3 spells CACQPNTEAFF. Here the CDR3 DNA reads TGTGCCTGCCAACCGAACACTGAAGCTTTCTTT.

This clonotype has a count of ten or more. The chain links TRBV7-9 to TRBJ1-1, with TRBD1 as a possible D gene (5 bases). This CDR3 has 13 amino acids. The V gene's germline CDR1 is SEHNR and CDR2 FQNEAQ (reference sequence). V was cut by 6 bases and J by 4 bases, with 12 bases left in between. For the CDR3, the DNA is TGTGCCAGCAGTTCGAACCAGGGCACTGAAGCTTTCTTT. It specifies CASSSNQGTEAFF.

This clonotype came up many times. The V call is TRBV3-1, the J call TRBJ1-5; D is unresolved. Germline V gene sequence: CDR1 LGHDT, CDR2 YNNKEL (reference sequence). The CDR3 has 12 residues. Trimming shortened V by 5 bases and J by 7 bases, and 9 bases separated the two germline ends. The CDR3 region is CASSTGWQPQHF. The CDR3 DNA reads as TGTGCCAGCAGCACGGGGTGGCAGCCCCAGCATTTT.

This clonotype was detected a few times. The gene calls are TRBV7-2 and TRBJ2-2; D perhaps matches TRBD2 (6 bases). Looked up from germline, CDR1 is SGHTA and CDR2 is FQGNSA. V was cut by 5 bases and J by 1 base, with 14 bases left in between. The CDR3 spans 16 residues. The CDR3 loop reads CASSPGTLRNTGELFF. CDR3 sequence (DNA): TGTGCCAGCAGCCCTGGGACTCTTCGGAACACCGGGGAGCTGTTTTTT.

This clonotype was recorded many times. This chain links TRBV19 with TRBJ1-5, with no clear D. V lost 2 bases and J lost 0, with 8 bases in between. Germline lookup yields CDR1 LNHDA and CDR2 SQIVND (reference sequence). This CDR3 is 15 amino acids long. Here the CDR3 reads CASSIQEYSNQPQHF. The CDR3 DNA follows: TGTGCCAGTAGTATACAGGAATATAGCAATCAGCCCCAGCATTTT.

This clonotype has a count of ten or more. CDR3 sequence: CASSTVGGIDTEAFF. The CDR3 DNA is TGTGCCAGCAGTACCGTGGGAGGGATAGACACTGAAGCTTTCTTT. This chain uses TRBV12-3 or TRBV12-4 with TRBJ1-1; D uncertain. Trimming removed 5 bases from V and 3 bases from J, with 16 bases in between. This CDR3 region has 15 residues.

The V call is TRBV18, the J call TRBJ2-5, with D unclear. CDR1 is KGHSH and CDR2 is LQKENI in the germline V gene. The ends were cut back, 6 bases at V and 4 bases at J, with 6 bases in the middle. This CDR3 has 11 residues. For the CDR3, the DNA is TGTGCCAGCTCGGGCGGAGAGACCCAGTACTTC. This gives the protein CASSGGETQYF.

This clonotype was found many times. The chain joins TRBV6-5 to TRBJ2-1; D not resolved. The V and J ends lost 7 bases and 7 bases respectively, with 8 bases between them. The V gene's germline CDR1 is MNHEY and CDR2 SVGAGI. CDR3 length: 11 amino acids. CDR3: CASTLFNEQFF. In DNA, the CDR3 is TGTGCCAGCACCCTTTTTAATGAGCAGTTCTTC.

V gene TRBV5-5 combines with J gene TRBJ2-1; 9 nucleotides match TRBD1. CDR3 size: 15 residues. Germline CDR1 and CDR2: SGHKS and YYEKEE (reference sequence). J gave up 9 bases and V 4 bases, and 11 bases lay outside the gene matches. The CDR3 DNA reads as TGTGCCAGCAGCCCAGCCGGGACAGGGATCTCTGAGCAGTTCTTC. Translated, it gives CASSPAGTGISEQFF.

This clonotype was observed at least ten times. The V call is TRBV7-6, the J call TRBJ2-2; TRBD2 is a possible D gene (5 bases). V shed 3 bases and J shed 1 base, with 18 bases lying between them. CDR1 is SGHVS and CDR2 is FNYEAQ in the germline V gene. The CDR3 totals 18 residues. The CDR3 bases are TGTGCCAGCAGCTTCCCCCTCCAGCGGTCGAAGAACACCGGGGAGCTGTTTTTT. Amino acids: CASSFPLQRSKNTGELFF.

This clonotype was found many times. The chain uses TRBV5-1 and TRBJ1-6; D unresolved. Germline V lookup: CDR1 SGHRS, CDR2 YFSETQ. The CDR3 runs 16 residues. Trimming cost V 0 bases and J 4 bases, with 11 bases left between them. CDR3 DNA: TGCGCCAGCAGCTTGGCCGGTCAGAGATATAATTCACCCCTCCACTTT. It yields the protein CASSLAGQRYNSPLHF.

V is TRBV27 and J is TRBJ1-5, with a tentative D call TRBD1 (5 bases). The CDR3 is 14 residues long. The V and J ends lost 4 bases and 4 bases respectively, with 11 bases between them. The germline gives CDR1 MNHEY, CDR2 SMNVEV (reference sequence). CDR3 residues: CASSSPDRNQPQHF. CDR3 sequence (DNA): TGTGCCAGCAGTTCCCCCGACAGAAATCAGCCCCAGCATTTT.